These 23 T cell receptor beta chains were sequenced from one sample in a study of T cell repertoires in cytomegalovirus infection. Via MiXCR, TCRdb re-called the reads, giving one row per CDR3 protein. The sample holds 150,000 to 200,000 distinct CDR3 sequences; roughly an eighth are singletons and the top ten take about a quarter. What was sequenced was PBMCs. The origin of the receptors is a human donor in good health (CMV status not recorded). Some clones in this sample may be carry-over from other donors' samples.

For the CDR3, the DNA is TGTGCCAGCACCTCCCAGGGAAGGCAGCCCCAGCATTTT. The encoded protein is CASTSQGRQPQHF. V and J are TRBV28 and TRBJ1-5; a possible D gene is TRBD1 (5 bases). The ends were cut back, 7 bases at V and 7 bases at J, with 14 bases in the middle. The CDR3 spans 13 residues. The germline CDR1 and CDR2 sequences are MDHEN and SYDVKM. The variable domain in full, with the rest retrieved from reference TRBV28 and TRBJ1-5, is DVKVTQSSRYLVKRTGEKVFLECVQDMDHENMFWYRQDPGLGLRLIYFSYDVKMKEKGDIPEGYSVSREKKERFSLILESASTNQTSMYLCASTSQGRQPQHFGDGTRLSIL.

This clonotype has a count of ten or more. V and J are TRBV7-2 and TRBJ2-1; maybe TRBD1 (6 bases). The CDR3 has 14 residues. Germline V gene data show CDR1 as SGHTA and CDR2 as FQGNSA. Trimming shortened V by 5 bases and J by 3 bases, and 11 bases separated the two germline ends. This chain's CDR3 is CASSPSTGYNEQFF. The CDR3 region has the DNA TGTGCCAGCAGCCCGTCGACAGGCTACAATGAGCAGTTCTTC.

This clonotype appeared many times. This chain connects TRBV7-8 to TRBJ1-1, with D tentatively TRBD1 (5 bases). This CDR3 spans 14 amino acids. Per the germline V gene, CDR1 is SGHVS and CDR2 is FQNEAQ. V gave up 0 bases and J gave up 7 bases, with 12 bases separating them. CDR3 bases: TGTGCCAGCAGCTTAGCTTCGGGACTTGGTGAAGCTTTCTTT. Its translation is CASSLASGLGEAFF.

Ten or more counts support this clonotype. V is TRBV7-2 and J is TRBJ2-7, with no clear D. The V gene's germline CDR1 is SGHTA and CDR2 FQGNSA. There are 15 residues in the CDR3. V was shortened by 6 bases and J by 1 base, with 16 bases between the two germline ends. The CDR3 region is CASRTEFRYSYEQYF. Here the CDR3 DNA reads TGTGCCAGCAGAACAGAATTCCGCTATTCCTACGAGCAGTACTTC.

This clonotype was found many times. This chain links TRBV6-6 with TRBJ2-3; 8 bases line up with TRBD1. With 9 bases clipped from V and 3 bases from J, the junction kept 8 bases outside the gene matches. The germline V gene encodes CDR1 MNHNY and CDR2 SVGAGI (reference sequence). This CDR3 is 14 amino acids long. CDR3 in DNA: TGTGCCAGAAGCGCAGGGGGCGAAACAGATACGCAGTATTTT. As protein: CARSAGGETDTQYF.

In this sample, this clonotype turned up a few times. This chain joins TRBV29-1 and TRBJ2-7, with a weak D call TRBD1 (6 bases). Per the germline V gene, CDR1 is SQVTM and CDR2 is ANQGSEA. This CDR3 has 14 amino acids. V shed 1 base and J shed 0 bases, with 10 bases lying between them. The CDR3 protein is CSVEVTGNSYEQYF. CDR3 coding DNA: TGCAGCGTTGAAGTGACAGGTAACTCCTACGAGCAGTACTTC.

The chain carries TRBV2 and TRBJ1-5, with a weak D call TRBD1 (5 bases). The germline V gene has CDR1 SNHLY and CDR2 FYNNEI. The CDR3 length is 14 residues. V lost 3 bases, J lost 7 bases, and 13 bases lay in between. The CDR3 nucleotides are TGTGCCAGCAGTGAGGGGGGGAATGGACAGCCCCAGCATTTT. It encodes CASSEGGNGQPQHF.

V is TRBV2 and J is TRBJ2-7, with a weak D call TRBD1 (6 bases). The CDR3 is 14 amino acids. V gave up 3 bases and J gave up 2 bases, with 11 bases separating them. CDR1 is SNHLY and CDR2 is FYNNEI in the germline V gene. CDR3 DNA: TGTGCCAGCAGTGAGGAGACAGGCCCCTACGAGCAGTACTTC. Protein: CASSEETGPYEQYF.

The chain employs TRBV6-2 or TRBV6-3 and TRBJ1-1; TRBD1 agrees at 8 bases. In germline, CDR1 is MNHEY, CDR2 SVGEGT. After removal of 5 bases from V and 6 bases from J, the junction contained 8 bases not matched to a gene. This CDR3 contains 14 residues. CDR3 protein: CASSGQGGRAEAFF. CDR3 DNA: TGTGCCAGCAGTGGACAGGGAGGTCGAGCTGAAGCTTTCTTT.

This clonotype showed up many times. The J gene is TRBJ2-7, the V gene TRBV12-3 or TRBV12-4, with a tentative D call TRBD1 (6 bases). Trimming pared 5 bases from V and 3 bases from J, leaving 11 bases between. The CDR3 consists of 13 residues. CDR3 loop: CASSPDSFYEQYF. CDR3 in DNA: TGTGCCAGCAGTCCGGACAGTTTCTACGAGCAGTACTTC.

This clonotype occurred many times. The genes are TRBV7-9 and TRBJ1-5, with no clear D. Germline V gives CDR1 SEHNR, CDR2 FQNEAQ (reference sequence). The CDR3 length is 15 residues. V lost 0 bases and J lost 2, with 8 bases in between. CDR3 in amino acids: CASSLAKGGNQPQHF. CDR3 DNA: TGTGCCAGCAGCTTAGCGAAGGGAGGCAATCAGCCCCAGCATTTT.

J is TRBJ1-3 and V is TRBV6-5; no definite D call. CDR1 and CDR2 from the germline V gene are MNHEY and SVGAGI. This CDR3 has 13 residues. V was shortened by 3 bases and J by 4 bases, with 7 bases between the two germline ends. The CDR3 loop reads CASSYSHGNTIYF. CDR3 DNA sequence: TGTGCCAGCAGTTATAGTCACGGAAACACCATATATTTT.

The sample holds many counts of this clonotype. The genes are TRBV12-3 or TRBV12-4 and TRBJ1-2; a weak D match, TRBD1 (6 bases). V dropped 3 bases and J dropped 11 bases, with 13 bases sitting between them. The length of the CDR3 is 12 residues. CDR3 bases: TGTGCCAGCAGTTTTCAGGGGCAAGGATACACCTTC. Translating it yields CASSFQGQGYTF.

Regarding this clonotype: Given a much more abundant clone one base away, this may be a read error. J is TRBJ2-3 and V is TRBV6-2 or TRBV6-3; possible D gene TRBD2, 5 bases. The CDR3 extends over 15 amino acids. Germline CDR1 reads MNHEY; CDR2 reads SVGEGT. The CDR3 sequence is CVSSTSGWGTDTQYF. The DNA of the CDR3 is TGTGTCAGCAGTACCAGCGGATGGGGCACAGATACGCAGTATTTT.

This clonotype was counted a few times. CDR3 coding DNA: TGCAGTGCTCCGACTTTTACCGGGACAAACTACGAGCAGTACTTC. It translates to CSAPTFTGTNYEQYF. The chain joins TRBV20-1 to TRBJ2-7, with a tentative D call TRBD1 (6 bases). Trimming took 5 bases from V and 3 from J, leaving 20 bases between them. The germline V gene has CDR1 DFQATT and CDR2 SNEGSKA (reference sequence). CDR3 length equals 15 residues.

This clonotype was detected only once. The chain recombines TRBV20-1 with TRBJ2-3; D is perhaps TRBD2 (6 bases). Trimming pared 1 base from V and 0 bases from J, leaving 11 bases between. The CDR3 has 15 amino acids. In germline, CDR1 is DFQATT, CDR2 SNEGSKA (reference sequence). This chain's CDR3 is CSARVAGPSTDTQYF. The CDR3 DNA is TGCAGTGCTAGAGTGGCGGGGCCGAGCACAGATACGCAGTATTTT.

The V gene is TRBV3-1, the J gene TRBJ1-1; no definite D call. The CDR3 extends over 12 amino acids. The ends were cut back, 4 bases at V and 6 bases at J, with 9 bases in the middle. Germline assignment: CDR1 LGHDT and CDR2 YNNKEL (reference sequence). Here the CDR3 reads CASSRSVAEAFF. The CDR3 DNA reads as TGTGCCAGCAGCCGTTCCGTCGCTGAAGCTTTCTTT. The full variable domain, in which reference TRBV3-1 and TRBJ1-1 provide the parts outside the CDR3, is DTAVSQTPKYLVTQMGNDKSIKCEQNLGHDTMYWYKQDSKKFLKIMFSYNNKELIINETVPNRFSPKSPDKAHLNLHINSLELGDSAVYFCASSRSVAEAFFGQGTRLTVV.

The chain joins TRBV2 to TRBJ2-2; D might be TRBD2 (7 bases). Per the germline V gene, CDR1 is SNHLY and CDR2 is FYNNEI. Trimming stripped 7 bases from V and 6 bases from J, with 12 bases between. The length of the CDR3 is 13 residues. This chain's CDR3 is CASKQGGAGELFF. CDR3 coding DNA: TGTGCCAGCAAACAGGGAGGGGCCGGGGAGCTGTTTTTT.

This chain links TRBV28 with TRBJ1-6; no firm D call. V dropped 3 bases and J dropped 9 bases, with 15 bases sitting between them. Germline V gene data show CDR1 as MDHEN and CDR2 as SYDVKM. CDR3 size: 15 residues. CDR3: CASSFFIIPSSPLHF. The CDR3 region has the DNA TGTGCCAGCAGTTTTTTTATAATACCATCTTCACCCCTCCACTTT.

This clonotype was seen only a few times. The chain combines TRBV28 with TRBJ2-7; D perhaps matches TRBD1 (5 bases). Trimming cost V 6 bases and J 10 bases, with 25 bases left between them. The CDR3 has 15 amino acids. Germline CDR1 MDHEN, CDR2 SYDVKM. CDR3 sequence: CASRPHAAAGNYQYF. As DNA, the CDR3 is TGTGCCAGCAGGCCCCACGCGGCGGCAGGGAATTACCAGTACTTC.

This clonotype turned up a few times. CDR3 nucleotides: TGCAGCGTTGGGGGACAGGAATACGAGCAGTACTTC. This encodes CSVGGQEYEQYF. V and J are TRBV29-1 and TRBJ2-7; 8 bases line up with TRBD1. The CDR3 is made up of 12 amino acids. Germline V gene lookup returns CDR1 SQVTM and CDR2 ANQGSEA. V lost 4 bases to trimming and J lost 4 bases; unmatched junction nucleotides: 3.

There are many counts of this clonotype. This chain links TRBV7-8 with TRBJ1-5; TRBD1 aligns across 10 bases. This CDR3 has 17 amino acids. CDR1 is SGHVS and CDR2 is FQNEAQ in the germline V gene. Trimming at V came to 5 bases and at J to 4 bases, leaving 11 bases not matched to a gene. The CDR3 sequence: CASSPLPGQGKNQPQHF. For the CDR3, the DNA is TGTGCCAGCAGCCCTCTACCGGGACAGGGGAAGAATCAGCCCCAGCATTTT.

This clonotype was counted at least ten times. The rearrangement joins TRBV19 to TRBJ1-1; 9 positions agree with TRBD1. CDR3 length: 16 amino acids. Looked up from germline, CDR1 is LNHDA and CDR2 is SQIVND (reference sequence). The trim removed 7 bases at V and 1 base at J, leaving 10 bases unmatched. DNA for the CDR3: TGTGCCAGTACCTTCTCCCCGGGACAGGGGAACACTGAAGCTTTCTTT. Protein product: CASTFSPGQGNTEAFF.